The rows below give T cell receptor beta chains drawn from one sample of a study of shared clonotypes between healthy human individuals. TCRdb's table, derived via immunoSEQ multiplex PCR, lists solely in-frame clones and lacks some. The sample yields fewer than 1.8 million clones, about 98.5% seen once. The source material was naive CD4+ T cells sorted from blood. These receptors were taken from a man aged 30 to 39 in good health. Each CDR3 is given with its conserved first and last residue. Fields, in order: V gene, D gene, J gene, CDR3 DNA, CDR3 protein. A D gene is named only where the DNA matches it firmly.

TRBV2	NA	TRBJ2-3	TGTGCGGTGGGGAGGTTCACAGATACGCAGTATTTT	CAVGRFTDTQYF
TRBV27	NA	TRBJ1-2	TGTGCCAGCAGTCGGAGGGGGGGCGGCTATGGCTACACCTTC	CASSRRGGGYGYTF
TRBV13	NA	TRBJ1-1	TGTGCCAGCAGCACAGGCCTGAACACTGAAGCTTTCTTT	CASSTGLNTEAFF
TRBV5-1	NA	TRBJ1-3	TGCGCCAGCAGCTTGGCCGGGGGGTCTGGAAACACCATATATTTT	CASSLAGGSGNTIYF
TRBV5-1	TRBD2	TRBJ2-1	TGCGCCAGCAGTACTAGCGGGATAGGGGAGCAGTTCTTC	CASSTSGIGEQFF
TRBV19	NA	TRBJ2-3	TGTGCCAGTAGTCTCCCCGGCGAGTATAGGGATACGCAGTATTTT	CASSLPGEYRDTQYF
TRBV10-1	NA	TRBJ2-2	TGCGCCTGCAAGGGACTCGTCAACACCGGGGAGCTGTTTTTT	CACKGLVNTGELFF
TRBV10-3	NA	TRBJ1-5	TGTGCCATCAGTGATCAGGTTAGCAATCAGCCCCAGCATTTT	CAISDQVSNQPQHF
TRBV7-8	TRBD1	TRBJ1-2	TGTGCCAGCAGCTTAGAGACAGGGTGGCGGGCGGGCTACACCTTC	CASSLETGWRAGYTF
TRBV5-6	NA	TRBJ2-1	TGTGCCAGCAGCTTAACGGGATTTAATTTGGTCGAGCAGTTCTTC	CASSLTGFNLVEQFF
TRBV2	NA	TRBJ1-5	TGTGCCAGCAGTGAAATACAGGGTGGACAGCCCCAGCATTTT	CASSEIQGGQPQHF
TRBV28	TRBD2	TRBJ2-3	TGTGCCAGCAGTCCTACCACTAGCGGGAGGGCATCGTCAACAGATACGCAGTATTTT	CASSPTTSGRASSTDTQYF